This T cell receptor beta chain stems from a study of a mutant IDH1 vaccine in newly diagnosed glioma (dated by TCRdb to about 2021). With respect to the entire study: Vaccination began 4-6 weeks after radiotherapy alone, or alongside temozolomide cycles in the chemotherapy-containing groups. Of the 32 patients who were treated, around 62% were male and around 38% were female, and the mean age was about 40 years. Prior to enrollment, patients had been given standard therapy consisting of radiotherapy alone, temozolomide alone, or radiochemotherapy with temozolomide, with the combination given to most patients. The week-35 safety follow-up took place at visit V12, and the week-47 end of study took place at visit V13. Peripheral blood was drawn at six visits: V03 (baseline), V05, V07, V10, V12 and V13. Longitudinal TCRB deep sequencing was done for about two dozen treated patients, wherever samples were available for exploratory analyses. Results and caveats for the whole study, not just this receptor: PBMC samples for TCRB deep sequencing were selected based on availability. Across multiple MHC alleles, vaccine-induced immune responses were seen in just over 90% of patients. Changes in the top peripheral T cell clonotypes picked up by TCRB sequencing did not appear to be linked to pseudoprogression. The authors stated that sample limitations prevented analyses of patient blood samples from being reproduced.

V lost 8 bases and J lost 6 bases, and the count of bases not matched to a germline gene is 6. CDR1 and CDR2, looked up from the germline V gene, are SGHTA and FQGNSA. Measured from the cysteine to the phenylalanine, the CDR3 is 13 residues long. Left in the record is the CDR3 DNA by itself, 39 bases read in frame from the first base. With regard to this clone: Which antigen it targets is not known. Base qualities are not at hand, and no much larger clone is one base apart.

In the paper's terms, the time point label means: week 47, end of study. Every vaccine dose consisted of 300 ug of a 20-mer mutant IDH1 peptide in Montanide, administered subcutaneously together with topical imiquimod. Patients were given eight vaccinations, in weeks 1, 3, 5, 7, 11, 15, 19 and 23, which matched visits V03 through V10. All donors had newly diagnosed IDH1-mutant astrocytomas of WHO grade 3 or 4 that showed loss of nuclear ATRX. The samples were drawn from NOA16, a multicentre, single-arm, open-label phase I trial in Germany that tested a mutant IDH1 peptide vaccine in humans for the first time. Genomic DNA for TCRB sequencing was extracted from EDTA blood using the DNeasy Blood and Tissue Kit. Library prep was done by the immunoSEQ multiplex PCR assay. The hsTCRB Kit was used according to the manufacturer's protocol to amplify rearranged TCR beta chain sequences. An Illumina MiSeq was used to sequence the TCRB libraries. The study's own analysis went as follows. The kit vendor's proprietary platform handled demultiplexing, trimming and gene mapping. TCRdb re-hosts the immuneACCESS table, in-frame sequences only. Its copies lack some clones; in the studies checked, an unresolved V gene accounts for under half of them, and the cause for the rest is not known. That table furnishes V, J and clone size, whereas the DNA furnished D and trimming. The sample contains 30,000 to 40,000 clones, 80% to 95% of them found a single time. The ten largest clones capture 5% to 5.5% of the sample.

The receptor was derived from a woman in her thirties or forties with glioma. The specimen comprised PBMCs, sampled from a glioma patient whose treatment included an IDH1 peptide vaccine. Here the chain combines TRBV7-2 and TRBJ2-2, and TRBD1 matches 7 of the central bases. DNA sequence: TGTGCCAGCCGTATCCAGGGGGCCGGGGAGCTGTTTTTT. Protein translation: CASRIQGAGELFF. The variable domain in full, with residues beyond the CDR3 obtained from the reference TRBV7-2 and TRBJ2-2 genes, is GAGVSQSPSNKVTEKGKDVELRCDPISGHTALYWYRQSLGQGLEFLIYFQGNSAPDKSGLPSDRFSAERTGGSVSTLTIQRTQQEDSAVYLCASRIQGAGELFFGEGSRLTVL.